Following are 32 T cell receptor beta chains from one sample sequenced in a study of CD8+ T cells in alopecia areata. RNA extraction was followed by reverse transcription into cDNA, which acted as the sequencing template. Here immunoSEQ multiplex PCR was the method, and the copy in TCRdb shows in-frame clones only, minus some. Here the sample spans more than 95,000 clones, roughly two fifths being singletons. The specimen sequenced was CD4+ T cells sorted from blood. The receptors originated from a human donor with alopecia areata.

This chain connects TRBV7-8 to TRBJ1-6; possible D gene TRBD1, 6 bases. Per the germline V gene, CDR1 is SGHVS and CDR2 is FQNEAQ. Trimming took off 2 bases at V and 10 bases at J, with 18 bases between the two ends. The CDR3 is made up of 16 amino acids. The CDR3 here is CASSLTTPGEASPLHF. The CDR3, as DNA: TGTGCCAGCAGCTTAACCACACCAGGGGAGGCCTCACCCCTCCACTTT.

This rearrangement joins TRBV30 to TRBJ2-1; the D is unclear. V gave up 4 bases and J gave up 5 bases, with 15 bases separating them. The CDR3 consists of 14 residues. The germline gives CDR1 GTSNPN, CDR2 SVGIG (reference sequence). CDR3 loop: CAWTQQVTHNEQFF. The DNA of the CDR3 is TGTGCCTGGACCCAGCAGGTAACACACAATGAGCAGTTCTTC. Using reference TRBV30 and TRBJ2-1 for the parts outside the CDR3, the full variable domain is SQTIHQWPATLVQPVGSPLSLECTVEGTSNPNLYWYRQAAGRGLQLLFYSVGIGQISSEVPQNLSASRPQDRQFILSSKKLLLSDSGFYLCAWTQQVTHNEQFFGPGTRLTVL.

This chain connects TRBV28 to TRBJ2-3; D perhaps matches TRBD1 (5 bases). With 6 bases removed from V and 4 bases from J, the gap between germline ends came to 14 bases. The CDR3 length is 14 residues. The V gene's germline CDR1 is MDHEN and CDR2 SYDVKM. CDR3 in DNA: TGTGCCAGCAGCAGGGCCCGGGTGGCAGATACGCAGTATTTT. This encodes CASSRARVADTQYF.

The chain carries TRBV7-9 and TRBJ1-1; TRBD1 matches at 8 bases. V shed 4 bases and J 7 bases; nucleotides not matched to a gene: 5. This CDR3 contains 13 residues. Germline V gene sequence: CDR1 SEHNR, CDR2 FQNEAQ (reference sequence). CDR3 sequence: CASSSTQGVEAFF. CDR3 in DNA: TGTGCCAGCAGCTCCACACAGGGGGTTGAAGCTTTCTTT.

In this sample, this clone turned up a few times. This chain joins TRBV18 and TRBJ2-6; TRBD1 is a possible D gene (6 bases). The CDR3 is made up of 15 amino acids. V was shortened by 5 bases and J by 2 bases, with 10 bases between the two germline ends. In germline, CDR1 is KGHSH, CDR2 LQKENI. DNA of the CDR3: TGTGCCAGCTCAACAAACAGGGCTGGGGCCAACGTCCTGACTTTC. Translated: CASSTNRAGANVLTF.

In its sample, this clone was seen a few times. The chain couples TRBV15 to TRBJ2-1; TRBD1 matches 9 bases. Trimming removed 6 bases from V and 6 bases from J; junction bases left unmatched: 21. This CDR3 contains 19 residues. Germline V gene data show CDR1 as LNHNV and CDR2 as YYDKDF (reference sequence). Written as DNA, the CDR3 is TGTGCCACCAGTACTAAGTACCGGGACAGGGCGGAGGAAAGCAATGAGCAGTTCTTC. Residues: CATSTKYRDRAEESNEQFF.

This clone was detected a few times. CDR3 in amino acids: CASSLDRSYEQYF. The DNA for the CDR3 is TGCGCCAGCAGCTTGGACAGGTCCTACGAGCAGTACTTC. This sequence joins TRBV5-1 and TRBJ2-7; possible D gene TRBD1, 5 bases. CDR3 length: 13 residues. V was pared by 0 bases and J by 1 base, with 5 bases between. CDR1 and CDR2 from the germline V gene are SGHRS and YFSETQ.

This clone was seen a few times. The V gene is TRBV29-1, the J gene TRBJ2-1; 9 nucleotides match TRBD1. The CDR3 is made up of 13 amino acids. Germline CDR1 is SQVTM and CDR2 is ANQGSEA. The J segment lost 9 bases and the V segment lost 6 bases, leaving 9 bases of the junction unmatched. The CDR3 DNA reads as TGCAGCGTCAACAGGGGGCCGGGGATTGAGCAGTTCTTC. Protein: CSVNRGPGIEQFF.

V usage is TRBV19 and J usage is TRBJ1-1; tentatively, D is TRBD1 (6 bases). Germline CDR1 reads LNHDA; CDR2 reads SQIVND (reference sequence). The CDR3 is 15 residues long. The V and J ends lost 3 bases and 6 bases respectively, with 17 bases between them. CDR3: CASSIHRERGAEAFF. The CDR3 DNA follows: TGTGCCAGTAGTATCCACAGGGAGCGGGGCGCTGAAGCTTTCTTT.

This clone was detected a few times. This chain connects TRBV19 to TRBJ2-1, with D possibly matching TRBD2 (6 bases). From germline, CDR1 is LNHDA and CDR2 SQIVND (reference sequence). The V gene lost 1 base and the J gene lost 6 bases, with 10 bases spanning the gap. CDR3 size: 14 residues. The CDR3 DNA reads as TGTGCCAGTAGTATAGGCGGGACGGGCAATGAGCAGTTCTTC. Its translation is CASSIGGTGNEQFF.

J is TRBJ2-7 and V is TRBV11-2, with D perhaps TRBD1 (5 bases). Looked up from germline, CDR1 is SGHAT and CDR2 is FQNNGV. This CDR3 has 14 amino acids. The V gene lost 0 bases and the J gene lost 5 bases, with 11 bases spanning the gap. The CDR3 loop is CASSLDRTSNEQYF. In nucleotides, the CDR3 is TGTGCCAGCAGCTTAGACCGGACATCTAACGAGCAGTACTTC.

J is TRBJ2-7 and V is TRBV27; D is unresolved. V was pared by 3 bases and J by 0 bases, with 9 bases between. The length of the CDR3 is 14 residues. Germline CDR1 is MNHEY and CDR2 is SMNVEV (reference sequence). CDR3 in DNA: TGTGCCAGCAGTTTGGCAGCGAACTCCTACGAGCAGTACTTC. As protein: CASSLAANSYEQYF.

Only one count was recorded for this clone. The chain couples TRBV5-1 to TRBJ2-3; D not resolved. CDR1 SGHRS and CDR2 YFSETQ come from the germline V gene. The CDR3 is made up of 16 amino acids. V lost 0 bases to trimming and J lost 0 bases, with 11 bases between them. Here the CDR3 reads CASSLGGDHSTDTQYF. The DNA for the CDR3 is TGCGCCAGCAGCTTGGGAGGCGACCATAGCACAGATACGCAGTATTTT.

This rearrangement joins TRBV29-1 to TRBJ1-5; no definite D call. Trimming left V 0 bases short and J 0 bases short, with 15 bases between. This CDR3 region has 17 residues. Per germline, CDR1 SQVTM and CDR2 ANQGSEA. CDR3 loop: CSVEDRSALYSNQPQHF. CDR3 sequence (DNA): TGCAGCGTTGAAGATAGGTCAGCACTATATAGCAATCAGCCCCAGCATTTT. Supplemented by reference TRBV29-1 and TRBJ1-5, the full variable domain reads SAVISQKPSRDICQRGTSLTIQCQVDSQVTMMFWYRQQPGQSLTLIATANQGSEATYESGFVIDKFPISRPNLTFSTLTVSNMSPEDSSIYLCSVEDRSALYSNQPQHFGDGTRLSIL.

The chain employs TRBV7-6 and TRBJ2-1, with 12 bases identical to TRBD2. V lost 4 bases, J lost 7 bases, and 5 bases stayed unmatched. The CDR3 covers 15 residues. From germline, CDR1 is SGHVS and CDR2 FNYEAQ. As DNA, the CDR3 is TGTGCCAGCAGCTCTACTAGCGGGGGGTTTAATGAGCAGTTCTTC. It specifies CASSSTSGGFNEQFF.

This chain joins TRBV5-1 and TRBJ2-5, with D unclear. Germline V lookup: CDR1 SGHRS, CDR2 YFSETQ. Trimming took 4 bases from V and 4 from J, leaving 14 bases between them. The CDR3 spans 14 residues. CDR3 residues: CASSRRVRGETQYF. The DNA of the CDR3 is TGCGCCAGCAGCCGAAGAGTCAGAGGAGAGACCCAGTACTTC.

The rearrangement uses TRBV5-1 and TRBJ2-5, with 7 bases that match TRBD1. The CDR3 loop spans 13 amino acids. V shed 3 bases, J shed 2 bases, and the junction held 1 base outside the gene matches. The germline V gene has CDR1 SGHRS and CDR2 YFSETQ. Written as DNA, the CDR3 is TGCGCCAGCAGCTCGGGACAGCAAGAGACCCAGTACTTC. Encoded protein: CASSSGQQETQYF.

This clone has only a few counts. J is TRBJ1-2 and V is TRBV18; D gene unclear. Per the germline V gene, CDR1 is KGHSH and CDR2 is LQKENI. V lost 1 base and J 2 bases, leaving 14 bases between the germline ends. This CDR3 spans 16 amino acids. DNA of the CDR3: TGTGCCAGCTCACCACAGGGTTCTAGATCGAACTATGGCTACACCTTC. It is translated as CASSPQGSRSNYGYTF. Filled out from reference TRBV18 and TRBJ1-2, the complete variable domain reads NAGVMQNPRHLVRRRGQEARLRCSPMKGHSHVYWYRQLPEEGLKFMVYLQKENIIDESGMPKERFSAEFPKEGPSILRIQQVVRGDSAAYFCASSPQGSRSNYGYTFGSGTRLTVV.

V is TRBV5-4 and J is TRBJ2-7; D is undetermined. Germline CDR1 reads SGHNT; CDR2 reads YYREEE (reference sequence). This CDR3 region has 11 residues. V lost 4 bases, J lost 3 bases, and 5 bases lay in between. The CDR3 loop reads CASSQNYEQYF. The DNA of the CDR3 is TGTGCCAGCAGCCAAAACTACGAGCAGTACTTC.

The chain combines TRBV5-4 with TRBJ2-7; D ambiguous. V lost 2 bases, J lost 3 bases, and 6 bases lay in between. Germline V gene sequence: CDR1 SGHNT, CDR2 YYREEE (reference sequence). The CDR3 is 12 residues long. CDR3 coding DNA: TGTGCCAGCAGCTTTAATAGCTACGAGCAGTACTTC. This codes for CASSFNSYEQYF. Full variable domain (rest looked up from reference TRBV5-4 and TRBJ2-7): ETGVTQSPTHLIKTRGQQVTLRCSSQSGHNTVSWYQQALGQGPQFIFQYYREEENGRGNFPPRFSGLQFPNYSSELNVNALELDDSALYLCASSFNSYEQYFGPGTRLTVT.

V gene TRBV2 combines with J gene TRBJ1-5; D gene ambiguous. The germline V gene encodes CDR1 SNHLY and CDR2 FYNNEI. V was shortened by 5 bases and J by 4 bases, with 9 bases between the two germline ends. The CDR3 length is 13 residues. DNA for the CDR3: TGTGCCAGCAGTCGATATGGTAATCAGCCCCAGCATTTT. Its protein is CASSRYGNQPQHF.

This clone was seen more than once but under ten times. The V gene is TRBV15, the J gene TRBJ2-3, with D unresolved. Germline V gives CDR1 LNHNV, CDR2 YYDKDF (reference sequence). The CDR3 is made up of 18 amino acids. Trimming shortened V by 1 base and J by 1 base, and 18 bases separated the two germline ends. The CDR3 DNA follows: TGTGCCACCAGCAGAGTCGTTGGTTTACTTGACGGCACAGATACGCAGTATTTT. Protein product: CATSRVVGLLDGTDTQYF.

The V and J genes are TRBV29-1 and TRBJ1-5; TRBD1 aligns across 8 bases. Germline V gene sequence: CDR1 SQVTM, CDR2 ANQGSEA. The CDR3 runs 14 residues. The J segment lost 0 bases and the V segment lost 6 bases, leaving 4 bases of the junction unmatched. The CDR3 sequence is CSVADRDSNQPQHF. The CDR3 DNA reads as TGCAGCGTAGCGGACAGGGATAGCAATCAGCCCCAGCATTTT.

DNA of the CDR3: TGTGCCAGCAGTTACGAGGGGGCTAAAGAGACCCAGTACTTC. It encodes CASSYEGAKETQYF. V is TRBV6-5 and J is TRBJ2-5; 7 bases are shared with TRBD1. Germline V gene sequence: CDR1 MNHEY, CDR2 SVGAGI. This CDR3 has 14 residues. The V and J ends lost 2 bases and 3 bases, in that order; junction bases with no gene match: 3.

The rearrangement uses TRBV4-1 and TRBJ1-5; no reliable D call. The V end lost 2 bases, the J end lost 3 bases, and 11 bases lay between the germline ends. The CDR3 has 15 amino acids. Germline V gene lookup returns CDR1 MGHRA and CDR2 YSYEKL. CDR3 sequence (DNA): TGCGCCAGCAGCCAAATGAGCGGGGACAATCAGCCCCAGCATTTT. Protein sequence: CASSQMSGDNQPQHF.

This chain joins TRBV9 and TRBJ1-6; 9 bases align to TRBD1. Germline loops: CDR1 SGDLS, CDR2 YYNGEE. V lost 4 bases and J lost 7; bases outside the gene matches: 6. CDR3 length: 15 amino acids. DNA for the CDR3: TGTGCCAGCAGCACCAGGGACAGGGTAAATTCACCCCTCCACTTT. Protein: CASSTRDRVNSPLHF.

This clone has a handful of counts. The chain is built from TRBV9 and TRBJ1-1; D is possibly TRBD1 (5 bases). Trimming stripped 0 bases from V and 10 bases from J, with 13 bases between. This CDR3 spans 13 amino acids. CDR1 SGDLS and CDR2 YYNGEE come from the germline V gene. The CDR3 DNA reads as TGTGCCAGCAGCGTAGAGGGGCCAGGGCGAGCTTTCTTT. Translating it yields CASSVEGPGRAFF.

The chain is built from TRBV29-1 and TRBJ2-2; 7 positions agree with TRBD1. Germline CDR1 reads SQVTM; CDR2 reads ANQGSEA. The CDR3 spans 12 residues. Trimming removed 7 bases from V and 3 bases from J; junction bases left unmatched: 2. CDR3 in DNA: TGCAGCGCCGGGACAGACACCGGGGAGCTGTTTTTT. Its translation: CSAGTDTGELFF.

J is TRBJ2-5 and V is TRBV5-4; possibly TRBD2 for D (5 bases). There are 11 residues in the CDR3. V was shortened by 5 bases and J by 5 bases, with 7 bases between the two germline ends. CDR1 and CDR2 (germline): SGHNT, YYREEE (reference sequence). CDR3 coding DNA: TGTGCCAGCAGAGCGGCGGAGACCCAGTACTTC. Translating it yields CASRAAETQYF.

This sequence joins TRBV29-1 and TRBJ1-5; no definite D call. CDR3 length equals 13 residues. The V end was cut by 4 bases, the J end by 5 bases, with 12 bases between. Germline-derived CDR1 and CDR2 are SQVTM and ANQGSEA. CDR3 loop: CSVGAGNDQPQHF. Written as DNA, the CDR3 is TGCAGCGTTGGGGCCGGTAATGATCAGCCCCAGCATTTT. Full variable domain (rest looked up from reference TRBV29-1 and TRBJ1-5): SAVISQKPSRDICQRGTSLTIQCQVDSQVTMMFWYRQQPGQSLTLIATANQGSEATYESGFVIDKFPISRPNLTFSTLTVSNMSPEDSSIYLCSVGAGNDQPQHFGDGTRLSIL.

Within the sample, this clone is medium-sized (0.01 to 0.1%). The chain has TRBV7-2 and TRBJ2-1; D is possibly TRBD2 (5 bases). The CDR3 runs to 14 residues. Germline V gene sequence: CDR1 SGHTA, CDR2 FQGNSA. Trimming removed 2 bases from V and 9 bases from J, with 14 bases in between. The CDR3 region is CASSLLTRTVEQFF. CDR3 in DNA: TGTGCCAGCAGCTTATTAACTAGGACCGTTGAGCAGTTCTTC.

This chain connects TRBV5-1 to TRBJ1-1, with D tentatively TRBD1 (5 bases). V lost 4 bases and J lost 4, with 14 bases in between. The CDR3 has 14 amino acids. Germline V lookup: CDR1 SGHRS, CDR2 YFSETQ. Here the CDR3 reads CASSPQGVSTEAFF. For the CDR3, the DNA is TGCGCCAGCAGCCCTCAAGGGGTGAGCACTGAAGCTTTCTTT. Supplemented by reference TRBV5-1 and TRBJ1-1, the full variable domain reads KAGVTQTPRYLIKTRGQQVTLSCSPISGHRSVSWYQQTPGQGLQFLFEYFSETQRNKGNFPGRFSGRQFSNSRSEMNVSTLELGDSALYLCASSPQGVSTEAFFGQGTRLTVV.